Listed below are T cell receptor beta chains from one sample, sequenced in a study of blood T cell repertoires in COVID-19. Repertoires were generated with immunoSEQ multiplex PCR, while TCRdb's copy carries only in-frame clones and drops some. Of hundreds of thousands of clones in the sample, roughly 90% are singletons; the top ten hold roughly 1.4%. The sample comprised peripheral blood. The receptors stem from a woman younger than 45 with active or convalescent COVID-19. The CDR3 runs from the conserved cysteine through the conserved F or W. A D gene is named only where the DNA matches it firmly. Some rows mark clone size as missing; the rest say once, few, many or name a class of expanded clone.

DNA: TGTGCCGGGACAGGGGAATCGACAGATACGCAGTATTTT
CDR3: CAGTGESTDTQYF
J: TRBJ2-3
D: TRBD1
V: TRBV5-4
size: .

DNA: TGTGCCAGCAGTCCGACTAGCGCTGAGGGGACCCAGTACTTC
CDR3: CASSPTSAEGTQYF
J: TRBJ2-5
D: TRBD2
V: TRBV7-7
size: few

DNA: TGTGCCATCAGCGGACAGGGGATGGACGAGCAGTACTTC
CDR3: CAISGQGMDEQYF
J: TRBJ2-7
D: TRBD1
V: TRBV10-3
size: few

DNA: TGTGCCAGCAGCTTAGTAACAGGGGGCAACACTGAAGCTTTCTTT
CDR3: CASSLVTGGNTEAFF
J: TRBJ1-1
D: TRBD1
V: TRBV11-2
size: .

DNA: TGTGCCAGCAGTTTCGGGACAGGGGGCGGCGAGCAGTACTTC
CDR3: CASSFGTGGGEQYF
J: TRBJ2-7
D: TRBD1
V: TRBV27
size: .

DNA: TGTGCCAGCAGGGGACAGATTGAAGCTTTCTTT
CDR3: CASRGQIEAFF
J: TRBJ1-1
D: TRBD1
V: TRBV2
size: few

DNA: TGTGCCAGTAAACGAACAGCGAACACTGAAGCTTTCTTT
CDR3: CASKRTANTEAFF
J: TRBJ1-1
D: .
V: TRBV19
size: once

DNA: TGCAGTGCTAGTGACCCGGGACTAGCGGGGGGCCGGATCACAGATACGCAGTATTTT
CDR3: CSASDPGLAGGRITDTQYF
J: TRBJ2-3
D: TRBD2
V: TRBV20-1
size: .

DNA: TGTGCCAGCAGCGTAGGCATAGTTAGCTCCTACAATGAGCAGTTCTTC
CDR3: CASSVGIVSSYNEQFF
J: TRBJ2-1
D: .
V: TRBV9
size: once

DNA: TGTGCCAGCAGTGGAGGGGATAACTATGGCTACACCTTC
CDR3: CASSGGDNYGYTF
J: TRBJ1-2
D: .
V: TRBV12-3/TRBV12-4
size: .

DNA: TGTGCCAGTACCCCGGGTGGTCTAGCGGGACCCTACGAGCAGTACTTC
CDR3: CASTPGGLAGPYEQYF
J: TRBJ2-7
D: TRBD2
V: TRBV19
size: .

DNA: TGTGCCAGCAGCTTAGGGGTACCGACAGGGCTGAACACTGAAGCTTTCTTT
CDR3: CASSLGVPTGLNTEAFF
J: TRBJ1-1
D: TRBD1
V: TRBV11-2
size: .

DNA: TGTGCCAGCAGCCAAGAATTGGGACTAGCGGGAGTTCTGTCTGGTTCCTACAATGAGCAGTTCTTC
CDR3: CASSQELGLAGVLSGSYNEQFF
J: TRBJ2-1
D: TRBD2
V: TRBV3-1/TRBV3-2
size: .

DNA: TGTGCCAGTAGTATTTGGGGGACTAGCGGGTTTGTCTCCTACAATGAGCAGTTCTTC
CDR3: CASSIWGTSGFVSYNEQFF
J: TRBJ2-1
D: TRBD2
V: TRBV19
size: .

DNA: TGCGCCAGCAGTGGACTAAACTACAATGAGCAGTTCTTC
CDR3: CASSGLNYNEQFF
J: TRBJ2-1
D: .
V: TRBV10-2
size: .

DNA: TGCGCCAGCAGCTTGGCGAGCGGGGGGGCCTACAATGAGCAGTTCTTC
CDR3: CASSLASGGAYNEQFF
J: TRBJ2-1
D: TRBD2
V: TRBV5-1
size: .

DNA: TGTGCCAGCAGCTCAACCAGGGTAGATACGCAGTATTTT
CDR3: CASSSTRVDTQYF
J: TRBJ2-3
D: .
V: TRBV5-8
size: .

DNA: TGCGCCAGCAGCCATGCCCAGGGGGATGGCTACACCTTC
CDR3: CASSHAQGDGYTF
J: TRBJ1-2
D: TRBD1
V: TRBV4-1
size: .

DNA: TGTGCCAGCAGGAAACAGGGCGAAGAGACCCAGTACTTC
CDR3: CASRKQGEETQYF
J: TRBJ2-5
D: .
V: TRBV27
size: .

DNA: TGCGCCAGCAGCCAAGTCACCCTAGAAGCCATCCAAGAGACCCAGTACTTC
CDR3: CASSQVTLEAIQETQYF
J: TRBJ2-5
D: .
V: TRBV4-1
size: .

DNA: TGTGCCAGCAGCCCCACTAGCGGGGGGGAGACCCAGTACTTC
CDR3: CASSPTSGGETQYF
J: TRBJ2-5
D: TRBD2
V: TRBV9
size: .

DNA: .
CDR3: CASSPSGPASGGNEQFF
J: TRBJ2-1
D: .
V: TRBV7-2
size: .

DNA: TGTGCCAGCAGTGAAGGGAAGAAGTCCCCTAGGCAGATGTATGGCTACACCTTC
CDR3: CASSEGKKSPRQMYGYTF
J: TRBJ1-2
D: .
V: TRBV6-1
size: .

DNA: TGTGCCAGCAGCTTGGCGGGCAATAGCAATCAGCCCCAGCATTTT
CDR3: CASSLAGNSNQPQHF
J: TRBJ1-5
D: .
V: TRBV7-8
size: .

DNA: TGTGCCTGGGCAGGGACACCGGGCCCGTATGGCTACACCTTC
CDR3: CAWAGTPGPYGYTF
J: TRBJ1-2
D: .
V: TRBV30
size: .

DNA: TGTGCCAGCAGTTACATGGGAGATACTGAAGCTTTCTTT
CDR3: CASSYMGDTEAFF
J: TRBJ1-1
D: .
V: TRBV6-5
size: .

DNA: TGTGCCAGCAGCCAAGAGTGGGGGGTGGGAACTAATGAAAAACTGTTTTTT
CDR3: CASSQEWGVGTNEKLFF
J: TRBJ1-4
D: .
V: TRBV4-2
size: .

DNA: TGTGCCAGCAGCCCGCGACCGACTAGCGGGGGGGGCTACGAGCAGTACTTC
CDR3: CASSPRPTSGGGYEQYF
J: TRBJ2-7
D: TRBD2
V: TRBV3-1/TRBV3-2
size: few

DNA: TGTGCCACCAGCAGAGATCGGGACAGCCTAAGGGATACGCAGTATTTT
CDR3: CATSRDRDSLRDTQYF
J: TRBJ2-3
D: TRBD1
V: TRBV15
size: .

DNA: TGTGCCAGCAGCTCGACAGGGCCCTATGGCTACACCTTC
CDR3: CASSSTGPYGYTF
J: TRBJ1-2
D: TRBD1
V: TRBV12-3/TRBV12-4
size: .

DNA: TGCGCCAGCACCCGCCGGGACAGACACTACGAGCAGTACTTC
CDR3: CASTRRDRHYEQYF
J: TRBJ2-7
D: TRBD1
V: TRBV10-1
size: .

DNA: TGTGCCAGCAGTGGGGGGGAGGTCTGGGGCAATCAGCCCCAGCATTTT
CDR3: CASSGGEVWGNQPQHF
J: TRBJ1-5
D: .
V: TRBV25-1
size: .

DNA: TGTGCCAGCAGTTACATTTCTCGTACTGAAGCTTTCTTT
CDR3: CASSYISRTEAFF
J: TRBJ1-1
D: .
V: TRBV6-5
size: .

DNA: TGCGCCAGCAGCTTCCCCGGGAGCAGAGAGCAGTTCTTC
CDR3: CASSFPGSREQFF
J: TRBJ2-1
D: .
V: TRBV5-1
size: .

DNA: TGTGCCAGCAGCTACCTACAGGATAGCAATCAGCCCCAGCATTTT
CDR3: CASSYLQDSNQPQHF
J: TRBJ1-5
D: .
V: TRBV6-5
size: .

DNA: TGTGCCAGCTCACCACGTACTAGCAGCACCCACGGGAATGAGCAGTTCTTC
CDR3: CASSPRTSSTHGNEQFF
J: TRBJ2-1
D: .
V: TRBV18
size: .

DNA: TGTGCCAGCAGCGTAGAGGGAGGGACCCTTTACGAGCAGTACTTC
CDR3: CASSVEGGTLYEQYF
J: TRBJ2-7
D: TRBD2
V: TRBV9
size: .

DNA: TGTGCCAGCAGCTACCGGACTAGCGGGAGGTTGGGCCTGTACGAGCAGTACTTC
CDR3: CASSYRTSGRLGLYEQYF
J: TRBJ2-7
D: TRBD2
V: TRBV5-6
size: .

DNA: TGTGCCAGCAGCTCGAGGAGGACTGAAGCTTTCTTT
CDR3: CASSSRRTEAFF
J: TRBJ1-1
D: .
V: TRBV28
size: .

DNA: TGCGCCAGCAGCCAAGAACTAGCGGGGATGAGGTACTTC
CDR3: CASSQELAGMRYF
J: TRBJ2-7
D: TRBD2
V: TRBV4-1
size: .

DNA: TGCAGCGTCGAACCGGGACAGGGAGTCACGTTAACTGAAGCTTTCTTT
CDR3: CSVEPGQGVTLTEAFF
J: TRBJ1-1
D: TRBD1
V: TRBV29-1
size: .

DNA: TGTGCCAGCAGCTTACCTAGCGGGGCACAAGAGACCCAGTACTTC
CDR3: CASSLPSGAQETQYF
J: TRBJ2-5
D: TRBD2
V: TRBV5-4
size: .

DNA: TGTGCCATCAGTGAGGGGGGACAGGCGAAGGAAGGATATGGCTACACCTTC
CDR3: CAISEGGQAKEGYGYTF
J: TRBJ1-2
D: TRBD1
V: TRBV10-3
size: once

DNA: TGTGCCAGCAGCCGCCAGGTCGAAGCCGGGGAGCTGTTTTTT
CDR3: CASSRQVEAGELFF
J: TRBJ2-2
D: .
V: TRBV3-1/TRBV3-2
size: .

DNA: TGTGCCAGTACTTATGGCGGGTCCTACAATGAGCAGTTCTTC
CDR3: CASTYGGSYNEQFF
J: TRBJ2-1
D: .
V: TRBV19
size: .

DNA: TGTGCCAGCAGCAGGGGGAATGAGCAGTTCTTC
CDR3: CASSRGNEQFF
J: TRBJ2-1
D: TRBD1
V: TRBV6-5
size: .

DNA: TGTGCCAGCAGTCTACCGAGCCTGGACAGTACCATTTTC
CDR3: CASSLPSLDSTIF
J: TRBJ1-2
D: .
V: TRBV6-5
size: few

DNA: TGTGCCAGCAGCTTGGTCGCCCAGACCTACGAGCAGTACTTC
CDR3: CASSLVAQTYEQYF
J: TRBJ2-7
D: .
V: TRBV5-5
size: .